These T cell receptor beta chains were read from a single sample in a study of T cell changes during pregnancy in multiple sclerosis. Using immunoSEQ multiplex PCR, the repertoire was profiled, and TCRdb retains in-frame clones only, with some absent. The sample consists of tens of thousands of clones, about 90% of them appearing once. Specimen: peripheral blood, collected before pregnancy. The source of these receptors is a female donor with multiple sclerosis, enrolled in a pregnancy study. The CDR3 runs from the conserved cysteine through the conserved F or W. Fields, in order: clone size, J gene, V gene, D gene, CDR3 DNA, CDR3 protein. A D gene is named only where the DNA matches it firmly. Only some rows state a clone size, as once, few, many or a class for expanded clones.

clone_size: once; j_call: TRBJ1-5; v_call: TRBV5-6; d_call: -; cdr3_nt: TGTGCCAGCAGCTTGTATCGCCGGACACAAATAAATCAGCCCCAGCATTTT; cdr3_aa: CASSLYRRTQINQPQHF
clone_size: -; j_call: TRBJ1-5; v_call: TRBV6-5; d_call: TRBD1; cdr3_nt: TGTGCCAGCAGTCCCGGACAGGGGTACGGTCAGCCCCAGCATTTT; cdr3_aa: CASSPGQGYGQPQHF
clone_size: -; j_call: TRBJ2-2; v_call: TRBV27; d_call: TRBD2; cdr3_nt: TGTGCCAGCGTCGGGACTAGCGGAGCCGGGGAGCTGTTTTTT; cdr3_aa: CASVGTSGAGELFF
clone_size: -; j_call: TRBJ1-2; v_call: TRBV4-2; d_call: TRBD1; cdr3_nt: TGTGCCAGCAGCCAAGAAGGACAGGCGTATGGCTACACCTTC; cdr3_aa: CASSQEGQAYGYTF
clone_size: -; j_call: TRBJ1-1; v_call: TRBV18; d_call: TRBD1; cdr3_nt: TGTGCCAGCTCACCGGAGGGGCAGGGGGCGGTTACTGAAGCTTTCTTT; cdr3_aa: CASSPEGQGAVTEAFF
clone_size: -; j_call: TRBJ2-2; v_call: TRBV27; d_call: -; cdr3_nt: TGTGCCAGCAGTTTAGAGACGAACACCGGGGAGCTGTTTTTT; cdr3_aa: CASSLETNTGELFF
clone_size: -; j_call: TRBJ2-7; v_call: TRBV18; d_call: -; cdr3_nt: TGTGCCAGCTCACTCCGGGACACTACCTACGAGCAGTACTTC; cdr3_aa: CASSLRDTTYEQYF
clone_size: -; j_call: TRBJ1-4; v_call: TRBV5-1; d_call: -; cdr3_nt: TGCGCCAGCAGCTTGGCGGGGGCCGCGGGAGACAATGAAAAACTGTTTTTT; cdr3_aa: CASSLAGAAGDNEKLFF
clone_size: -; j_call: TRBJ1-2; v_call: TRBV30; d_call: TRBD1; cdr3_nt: TGTGCCTGGAGGTCAGGGGGCGCATCTAACTATGGCTACACCTTC; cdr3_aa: CAWRSGGASNYGYTF
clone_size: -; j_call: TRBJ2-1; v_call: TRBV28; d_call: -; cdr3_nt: TGTGCCAGCGTATCTAGGGAGCCCGGGTCCTACAATGAGCAGTTCTTC; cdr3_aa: CASVSREPGSYNEQFF
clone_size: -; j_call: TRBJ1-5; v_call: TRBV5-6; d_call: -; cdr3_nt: TGTGCCAGCAGCTGGCAGGGGCCCAATCAGCCCCAGCATTTT; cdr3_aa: CASSWQGPNQPQHF
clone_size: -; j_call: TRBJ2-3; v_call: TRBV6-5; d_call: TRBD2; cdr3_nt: TGTGCCAGCAGTTTGGGACTAGCGGTGGCAGATACGCAGTATTTT; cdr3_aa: CASSLGLAVADTQYF
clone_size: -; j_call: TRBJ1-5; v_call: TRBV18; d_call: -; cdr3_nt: TGTGCCAGCTCACCATCAGGGAATCAGCCCCAGCATTTT; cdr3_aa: CASSPSGNQPQHF